This T cell receptor (beta chain) is from a study of Ad26.COV2.S vaccination and SARS-CoV-2 variants. Study in general: Sample donor was a member of the COV1001 Ad26.COV2.S trial arm. The study gave Ad26.COV2.S intramuscularly, once or twice 56 days apart. Overall study results and limits: From the TCR breadth and depth analyses, total T cell responses may have been underestimated.

The CDR3 length is 15 residues. Sequenced by immunoSEQ multiplex PCR; TCRdb stores in-frame clones only, minus some. Among around 450,000 clones listed, 90% were seen once. Treatment of the sample: roughly 20 received Ad26.COV2.S at low or high dose, single or two shots; 5 received placebo; per-sample allocation not given. Sampling took place 63 days after the first vaccine or placebo injection. With respect to this clone: What it recognizes is unknown.

Specimen: peripheral blood, collected in a trial of Ad26.COV2.S vaccine versus placebo. V gene TRBV21-1 combines with J gene TRBJ2-3; the D call TRBD2 from the table was never checked on the DNA. TRBV21-1 is a documented pseudogene. The source of this sequence is a person aged 18-65 years who received the Ad26.COV2.S COVID-19 vaccine or a placebo. The DNA for the CDR3 is TGTGCCAGCAGGTCTGGGACTAGCAGAACAGATACGCAGTATTTT. Protein sequence: CASRSGTSRTDTQYF.